The 6 T cell receptor beta chains presented below share a single source sample, sequenced in a study of beta chain features in type 1 diabetes. What was sequenced were expressed TCRB transcripts, since all of the isolated RNA had been reverse transcribed. Sequencing used immunoSEQ multiplex PCR; TCRdb keeps in-frame clones, though not all of them. The sample records hundreds of thousands of clones, approximately 30% being singletons. The material sequenced was naive CD4+ T cells from blood. The receptors were sampled from a man between 18 and 35 years old in good health.

Only a few counts were recorded for this clone. The CDR3 DNA reads TGTGCCAGCAGCTTAGTTCCTAACTACGAGCAGTACTTC. Protein product: CASSLVPNYEQYF. The chain carries TRBV11-2 and TRBJ2-7, with D unresolved. V lost 1 base and J lost 3, with 7 bases in between. Germline V lookup: CDR1 SGHAT, CDR2 FQNNGV. The CDR3 runs to 13 residues.

The rearrangement uses TRBV7-2 and TRBJ1-1; the match to TRBD1 covers 7 bases. V gave up 0 bases and J gave up 5 bases; unmatched junction bases: 3. The CDR3 is 14 residues long. From germline, CDR1 is SGHTA and CDR2 FQGNSA. The CDR3 bases are TGTGCCAGCAGCTTAGCGGCAGGGGGTACTGAAGCTTTCTTT. This translates into CASSLAAGGTEAFF.

The chain couples TRBV25-1 to TRBJ2-2, with 10 bases lining up with TRBD1. The CDR3 is 17 residues long. Trimming took 0 bases from V and 5 from J; bases not matched to a gene: 6. The germline CDR1 and CDR2 sequences are MGHDK and SYGVNS. CDR3 in DNA: TGTGCCAGCAGTGAATATTGGGACAGGGGAAAGACCGGGGAGCTGTTTTTT. It codes for CASSEYWDRGKTGELFF.

The J gene is TRBJ1-1, the V gene TRBV5-4; a weak D match, TRBD1 (5 bases). V was trimmed by 3 bases and J by 0 bases, leaving 12 bases between them. The CDR3 totals 15 residues. Germline V gives CDR1 SGHNT, CDR2 YYREEE (reference sequence). The chain's CDR3 is CASSSGPGLNTEAFF. DNA for the CDR3: TGTGCCAGCAGCTCTGGGCCAGGGTTGAACACTGAAGCTTTCTTT. The full variable domain, in which reference TRBV5-4 and TRBJ1-1 provide the parts outside the CDR3, is ETGVTQSPTHLIKTRGQQVTLRCSSQSGHNTVSWYQQALGQGPQFIFQYYREEENGRGNFPPRFSGLQFPNYSSELNVNALELDDSALYLCASSSGPGLNTEAFFGQGTRLTVV.

This clone was seen a few times. The chain couples TRBV4-2 to TRBJ1-5; no clear D gene. This CDR3 comprises 13 residues. The germline V gene encodes CDR1 LGHNA and CDR2 YNFKEQ. Trimming took 0 bases from V and 4 from J, leaving 4 bases between them. The CDR3, as DNA: TGTGCCAGCAGCCAAGAGGAAAATCAGCCCCAGCATTTT. This encodes CASSQEENQPQHF.

This clone was picked up a small number of times. The rearrangement links TRBV25-1 to TRBJ1-1; D remains unclear. The CDR3 contains 13 residues. V was pared by 6 bases and J by 1 base, with 9 bases between. CDR1 and CDR2 (germline): MGHDK, SYGVNS. The CDR3 nucleotides read TGTGCCAGCAGGATCCAGGCGAACACTGAAGCTTTCTTT. This translates into CASRIQANTEAFF.